This passage covers 14 T cell receptor beta chains from one sample sequenced in a study of blood T cell repertoires in COVID-19. Libraries were prepared by immunoSEQ multiplex PCR; TCRdb keeps only in-frame clonotypes and omits some of them. The sample contains 90,000 to 150,000 clones, 81% of which appear only once. Material for sequencing was peripheral blood. The receptors derive from a human donor in a cohort sampled during active COVID-19.

This chain connects TRBV6-5 to TRBJ1-2, with a tentative D call TRBD1 (5 bases). Germline V CDR1 and CDR2: MNHEY, SVGAGI. The CDR3 length is 15 residues. Trimming cost V 0 bases and J 4 bases, with 12 bases left between them. The CDR3 spells CASSYSGRGSYGYTF. In DNA form, the CDR3 reads TGTGCCAGCAGTTACTCGGGCCGGGGGAGCTATGGCTACACCTTC.

The V call is TRBV6-1, the J call TRBJ1-2, with 7 bases matching TRBD1. Germline CDR1 reads MNHNS; CDR2 reads SASEGT. J was trimmed by 9 bases and V by 0 bases; bases with no gene match: 4. CDR3 length: 13 amino acids. The CDR3 DNA sequence: TGTGCCAGCAGTGAAGCTATGACAGGGAGCTACACCTTC. Its protein product is CASSEAMTGSYTF.

CDR3 nucleotides: TGTGCCAGCAGTCGGGAGATCTCCTACGAGCAGTACTTC. Protein product: CASSREISYEQYF. This chain connects TRBV28 to TRBJ2-7; TRBD2 is a possible D gene (6 bases). The CDR3 totals 13 residues. V was shortened by 5 bases and J by 0 bases, with 8 bases between the two germline ends. Germline assignment: CDR1 MDHEN and CDR2 SYDVKM.

This chain links TRBV2 with TRBJ2-1, with TRBD1 identical over 7 bases. J lost 9 bases, V lost 1 base, and 6 bases had no gene match. The germline V gene has CDR1 SNHLY and CDR2 FYNNEI. The CDR3 extends over 14 amino acids. The CDR3 DNA reads TGTGCCAGCAGTGAAGGACAGGGCTTCAGTGAGCAGTTCTTC. It translates to CASSEGQGFSEQFF. Using reference TRBV2 and TRBJ2-1 for the parts outside the CDR3, the full variable domain is EPEVTQTPSHQVTQMGQEVILRCVPISNHLYFYWYRQILGQKVEFLVSFYNNEISEKSEIFDDQFSVERPDGSNFTLKIRSTKLEDSAMYFCASSEGQGFSEQFFGPGTRLTVL.

The chain carries TRBV7-3 and TRBJ1-6; weak D call: TRBD1 (5 bases). The CDR3 is 15 residues long. Germline lookup yields CDR1 SGHTA and CDR2 FQGTGA. V was shortened by 7 bases and J by 4 bases, with 14 bases between the two germline ends. The CDR3: CASKGLSGYNSPLHF. DNA of the CDR3: TGTGCCAGCAAGGGGTTGTCTGGGTATAATTCACCCCTCCACTTT.

V gene TRBV28 combines with J gene TRBJ2-1; D is perhaps TRBD2 (5 bases). Germline assignment: CDR1 MDHEN and CDR2 SYDVKM. This CDR3 spans 14 amino acids. V was clipped by 5 bases and J by 7 bases, with 15 bases between them. In DNA, the CDR3 is TGTGCCAGCAGTGGCTCGGAGGTAGTAAATGAGCAGTTCTTC. This encodes CASSGSEVVNEQFF.

The chain employs TRBV4-3 and TRBJ1-6; a weak D match, TRBD1 (5 bases). Trimming pared 0 bases from V and 0 bases from J, leaving 12 bases between. Germline lookup yields CDR1 LGHNA and CDR2 YSLEER. The CDR3 extends over 18 amino acids. The CDR3 DNA is TGCGCCAGCAGCCAAGATATCCAGGGTAGCTCCTATAATTCACCCCTCCACTTT. This sequence encodes CASSQDIQGSSYNSPLHF.

The chain has TRBV4-1 and TRBJ1-6; no reliable D call. Trimming took off 1 base at V and 0 bases at J, with 10 bases between the two ends. This CDR3 spans 17 amino acids. Germline CDR1 is MGHRA and CDR2 is YSYEKL. The DNA for the CDR3 is TGCGCCAGCAGCCAAGTTGTGGGGAGCTCCTATAATTCACCCCTCCACTTT. It yields the protein CASSQVVGSSYNSPLHF.

The rearrangement links TRBV19 to TRBJ1-2; possibly TRBD1 for D (5 bases). The V gene lost 7 bases and the J gene lost 5 bases, with 20 bases spanning the gap. Germline CDR1 LNHDA, CDR2 SQIVND (reference sequence). CDR3 length: 15 amino acids. The CDR3 sequence: CASTDAADTSYGYTF. Here the CDR3 DNA reads TGTGCCAGTACCGACGCCGCGGACACCTCTTATGGCTACACCTTC.

The table lists this clone with a count of one. This chain links TRBV5-4 with TRBJ1-2; 12 bases line up with TRBD1. The J segment lost 4 bases and the V segment lost 4 bases, leaving 8 bases of the junction unmatched. CDR1 is SGHNT, CDR2 YYREEE, per germline (reference sequence). This CDR3 comprises 16 residues. In DNA form, the CDR3 reads TGTGCCAGCAGCGAGCGGGACAGGGGGCGCTTCTATGGCTACACCTTC. Encoded protein: CASSERDRGRFYGYTF. Together with reference TRBV5-4 and TRBJ1-2, the CDR3 gives the full variable domain: ETGVTQSPTHLIKTRGQQVTLRCSSQSGHNTVSWYQQALGQGPQFIFQYYREEENGRGNFPPRFSGLQFPNYSSELNVNALELDDSALYLCASSERDRGRFYGYTFGSGTRLTVV.

The chain links TRBV9 to TRBJ2-6, with D tentatively TRBD1 (5 bases). The CDR3 extends over 15 amino acids. CDR1 and CDR2 (germline): SGDLS, YYNGEE. Trimming left V 4 bases short and J 1 base short, with 9 bases between. The CDR3 spells CASSIRQSGANVLTF. Written as DNA, the CDR3 is TGTGCCAGCAGCATTCGACAGTCTGGGGCCAACGTCCTGACTTTC.

The chain has TRBV11-2 and TRBJ1-2; 7 nucleotides align to TRBD1. Germline V lookup: CDR1 SGHAT, CDR2 FQNNGV. The trim removed 4 bases at V and 7 bases at J, leaving 3 bases unmatched. The CDR3 consists of 12 residues. The CDR3 DNA reads as TGTGCCAGCAGCTCCGACAGGGTTGGCTACACCTTC. It is translated as CASSSDRVGYTF. Supplemented by reference TRBV11-2 and TRBJ1-2, the full variable domain reads EAGVAQSPRYKIIEKRQSVAFWCNPISGHATLYWYQQILGQGPKLLIQFQNNGVVDDSQLPKDRFSAERLKGVDSTLKIQPAKLEDSAVYLCASSSDRVGYTFGSGTRLTVV.

In its sample, this clone was seen a few times. V usage is TRBV6-2 or TRBV6-3 and J usage is TRBJ2-1, with TRBD1 identical over 12 bases. The J segment lost 8 bases and the V segment lost 4 bases, leaving 6 bases of the junction unmatched. The germline gives CDR1 MNHEY, CDR2 SVGEGT. This CDR3 is built from 15 residues. The CDR3 spells CASSSGTGGSYEQFF. CDR3 nucleotide sequence: TGTGCCAGCAGTTCCGGGACAGGGGGCAGCTATGAGCAGTTCTTC.

The chain employs TRBV9 and TRBJ2-1, with TRBD1 matching over 9 bases. CDR1 and CDR2 from the germline V gene are SGDLS and YYNGEE. V lost 1 base, J lost 4 bases, and 6 bases stayed unmatched. CDR3 size: 16 residues. As DNA, the CDR3 is TGTGCCAGCAGCGTATTCGGGACAGGGACGTACAATGAGCAGTTCTTC. Translated: CASSVFGTGTYNEQFF.